This TCR beta chain was identified during a study of identifying expanded T cells in peripheral blood. In its sample, this clone was seen many times. Collection occurred without any documented infections or immune events in donors. The CDR3 runs to 15 residues. Trimming took 5 bases from V and 7 from J; bases not matched to a gene: 5. Germline CDR1 and CDR2: SGHAT and FQNNGV. Sequencing used immunoSEQ multiplex PCR; TCRdb keeps in-frame clones, though not all of them. Of about 120,000 clones listed, roughly 82% are singletons. This sequence joins TRBV11-2 and TRBJ1-6; 10 bases match TRBD1. The source of this sequence is a person aged 18-70 years in good health. Sequencing was carried out using blood. CDR3 sequence reads: CASSTRQGANSPLHF. The CDR3 coding sequence is TGTGCCAGCAGCACACGACAGGGGGCCAATTCACCCCTCCACTTT.